In its sample, the clone carrying this TCR beta chain was seen a few times. The data are from a study of T cells after yellow fever vaccination. Germline assignment: CDR1 ENHRY and CDR2 SYGVKD. V was pared by 6 bases and J by 3 bases, with 3 bases of the junction left unmatched. The CDR3 covers 13 residues. MiXCR, run by TCRdb on the 5' RACE reads, gives a single entry per CDR3 protein. The sample consists of 150,000 to 200,000 distinct CDR3 sequences, roughly 9.6% of them appearing once. This specimen was CD8+ T cells sorted from PBMCs, taken 15 days after the yellow fever booster vaccination. The chain carries TRBV10-3 and TRBJ2-7; 9 positions match TRBD1. This clonotype originated in a man aged 18 to 29 who received the YFV17D yellow fever vaccine. The CDR3 DNA reads as TGTGCCATCAGGCGGGACAGGGACTACGAGCAGTACGTC. Translation: CAIRRDRDYEQYV.